This is a list of T cell receptor beta chains from one sample in a study of blood T cell repertoires in COVID-19. The assay was immunoSEQ multiplex PCR, and TCRdb's table has in-frame clones only and misses some. This sample has some 290,000 clones, with approximately 91% found just once. The sequenced sample consisted of peripheral blood. The receptors stem from a woman aged 25 to 39 with COVID-19, enrolled during active disease. Both conserved end residues are part of each CDR3. The order of the fields is J gene, V gene, D gene, clone size, CDR3 length, CDR3 protein, CDR3 DNA. D genes are given only for firm matches. The size field is filled for only some rows; it gives once, few, many or a size class.

TRBJ2-3 TRBV11-2 . . 12 CASSLMAETQYF TGTGCCAGCAGCTTAATGGCAGAAACGCAGTATTTT
TRBJ2-4 TRBV3-1/TRBV3-2 TRBD2 . 15 CASSGGDKAKNIQYF TGTGCCAGCAGCGGGGGGGATAAAGCCAAAAACATTCAGTACTTC
TRBJ1-5 TRBV2 . once 14 CASSDGQSNQPQHF TGTGCCAGCAGTGATGGACAGAGCAATCAGCCCCAGCATTTT
TRBJ1-4 TRBV4-1 . . 15 CASSQSPGTPEKLFF TGCGCCAGCAGCCAAAGCCCCGGGACACCCGAAAAACTGTTTTTT
TRBJ2-1 TRBV24-1 TRBD1 . 15 CATSPWGTADGEQFF TGTGCCACCAGTCCCTGGGGGACAGCGGACGGTGAGCAGTTCTTC
TRBJ1-1 TRBV18 TRBD1 . 15 CASSPLGQGSTEAFF TGTGCCAGCTCACCACTGGGACAGGGAAGCACTGAAGCTTTCTTT
TRBJ1-1 TRBV28 . . 13 CASSLAGTSYAFF TGTGCCAGCAGTTTGGCAGGAACGTCATACGCTTTCTTT
TRBJ1-5 TRBV30 TRBD1 . 12 CAWGQGDQPQHF TGTGCCTGGGGACAGGGCGATCAGCCCCAGCATTTT
TRBJ2-1 TRBV15 . . 13 CATREDTYNEQFF TGTGCCACCAGGGAGGATACTTACAATGAGCAGTTCTTC
TRBJ1-3 TRBV30 TRBD1 . 15 CAWSSGGSSGNTIYF TGTGCCTGGAGCTCAGGGGGCAGCTCTGGAAACACCATATATTTT
TRBJ2-7 TRBV18 . . 12 CASSPGSYEQYF TGTGCCAGCTCACCAGGGAGCTACGAGCAGTACTTC
TRBJ2-5 TRBV7-6 TRBD2 once 15 CASSLATSGRKTQYF TGTGCCAGCAGCTTAGCGACTAGCGGGAGGAAGACCCAGTACTTC
TRBJ1-5 TRBV6-2/TRBV6-3 TRBD1 few 17 CASSYSRTGAGNQPQHF TGTGCCAGCAGTTATTCCCGGACAGGGGCGGGCAATCAGCCCCAGCATTTT
TRBJ2-2 TRBV9 . . 16 CASSAGSRNQVGELFF TGTGCCAGCAGCGCAGGGTCCCGGAACCAAGTGGGGGAGCTGTTTTTT